This TCR beta chain derives from a study of cytomegalovirus exposure and HLA in healthy donors (dated by TCRdb to the late 2010s). In terms of the full investigation: In an earlier analysis of roughly 500 of the donors, about 270 Gb of sequence data and approximately 100 million unique TCR beta sequences from 180 million or so T cells were reported. Alongside the repertoire data, information on donor age, sex, ethnicity and CMV serostatus was compiled. The study aimed to test whether cataloging public T cell receptors could reveal signatures of past pathogen exposure. Of the 398 genotyped donors, 70% to 90% were placed in the genetic ancestry cluster associated with self-reported Caucasian donors. Rather than drawing on any new phenotypic data, the later analysis identified candidate immune exposures from TCR beta sequences and the way those sequences occurred across donors. A later genetic analysis used genome-wide SNP genotypes for 398 of the 666 donors, treating that subset as a discovery cohort. An earlier analysis of several hundred of the donors applied high-throughput TCR beta sequencing to assess whether each TCR beta V gene segment acted as functional or pseudogenic. About five DR-DQ haplotypes were treated as single units for association and clustering because of strong linkage in the cohort. Typing coverage differed by locus: A, B, C, DRB1 and DQB1 were typed in roughly 629-640 donors, DQA1 in about 550, DPA1 in approximately 600, and DPB1 in roughly 470. To predict cytomegalovirus infection status, the study brought together high-throughput TCR immunosequencing, statistical association of individual TCRs with disease status, and machine learning. HLA typing included class I and class II loci at four-digit resolution. A later analysis re-analyzed previously published TCR beta repertoires from 666 donors and added high-resolution HLA genotyping to study TCR occurrence patterns. A separate validation cohort of approximately 120 different subjects was used in addition to the roughly 620-subject first cohort. The study used immunosequencing to profile the T cell repertoires of 666 subjects and linked those repertoires to cytomegalovirus serostatus. Approximately 300 gigabases of sequencing data and approximately 80 million unique TCR sequences were included in an early release covering about 700 HLA-typed donors. All discovery cohort repertoires had been generated on a single sequencing platform. Among about 400 genotyped donors of the cohort, an average of approximately 200,000 unique TCR beta nucleotide sequences was sequenced per donor, of which about 18% were non-productive.

The cohort comprised some 730 healthy bone marrow donors. At the time of sampling, all cohort members were nominally healthy, though unrecorded immune exposures were likely present. The donor tested CMV seronegative, placing the donor among the 352 seronegative members of the cohort. A peripheral blood sample was collected from each donor, and TCR beta sequencing was performed on peripheral blood mononuclear cells. The Qiagen DNeasy Blood Extraction Kit was used to extract genomic DNA from the blood cell samples. The library was produced with the immunoSEQ multiplex PCR assay. For the multiplex PCR, a mixture combining 60 forward primers for TCR Vbeta segments and 13 reverse primers for TCR Jbeta segments was used. Amplification of the CDR3 region of rearranged TCR beta genes was performed with a multiplex PCR assay on genomic DNA. The Illumina HiSeq System was used to sequence the amplified TCR beta libraries as 87-base-pair reads. In the source study's methods: In a later analysis, about 80 million unique TCR beta chains were counted across the approximately 640 repertoires, and about 9.9 million of these chains were shared by at least two donors. Raw reads were error-corrected and collapsed into unique sequences by a nearest-neighbor algorithm in which closely related sequences were merged to remove PCR and sequencing errors. To assign V, D and J gene segments, CDR3 sequences were aligned to IMGT reference sequences. Each retained sequence needed at least a six-nucleotide match to both a V gene segment and a J gene segment. A rearrangement counted as productive if the CDR3 had no stop codons and remained in frame with V and J, and every other rearrangement counted as non-productive. CDR3 was defined by IMGT convention, running from the second conserved V-encoded cysteine to the conserved J-encoded phenylalanine. Sequences without an unambiguous match to a single V gene segment were excluded from the earlier analysis of a few hundred of the donors. An earlier analysis of approximately 590 of the donors classified V segments as functional when productive rearrangements were above 56.7% and as segregating when the standard deviation between donors was above 5%. A statistical classification framework was built for diagnosing cytomegalovirus status from the catalog of TCR beta chain sequences. A later analysis assigned V and J genes by comparing TCR nucleotide sequences with IMGT/GENE-DB human TR gene sequences. Using the TCRdist pipeline, a later analysis assigned CDR3 sequences along with most-parsimonious VDJ recombination scenarios. In a later analysis, every TCR beta chain was defined by the combination of its CDR3 amino acid sequence and its V-gene family, and reads without a unique V-gene family were dropped. In a later analysis, 500 to 700 highly shared, low-generation-probability nucleotide sequences were removed to address suspected cross-contamination and a sequencing artifact. A later analysis calculated a clonal expansion index for each public chain from normalized within-repertoire ranks of inferred template counts. A later analysis computed generation probabilities with a VDJ recombination model fitted to out-of-frame rearrangements, and checked the results against IGoR. In a later analysis, hypergeometric tests were used to score TCR-TCR, TCR-HLA and TCR-CMV co-occurrence, with a repertoire-size bias correction applied to TCR pairs. A later analysis estimated false discovery rates by permuting HLA or CMV assignments 20 times. In a later analysis, co-occurring TCRs were grouped with DBSCAN, and TCRdist sequence similarity was added when clustering was performed within HLA-allele-positive subsets. For co-occurrence clustering, repertoires with fewer than 30,000 or more than 120,000 public chains were excluded, along with a handful of repertoires with anomalous nucleotide sharing. The table was pulled from immuneACCESS by TCRdb, which kept in-frame rearrangements only. Such tables lose some clones; where checked, under half of the loss comes from unresolved V genes, and the rest has no known cause. V, J and clone size are taken as reported in that table, and D and trimming were inferred from the DNA itself. In this sample the table shows approximately 150,000 clones, around 88% of which occur a single time. Together, the top ten hold 0.7% to 1% of the sample.

This clone appeared a few times. This receptor's antigen is unknown. No base quality information exists; no much larger clone differs at one position. What the authors observed across the whole study: A total of some 180 TCR beta chains were listed by the study as associated with cytomegalovirus. Because HLA typing was missing for some donors at each locus, association tests included only the typed subset. Presence/absence analyses assumed roughly uniform sequencing depth across donors, an assumption that may not hold. A further reported finding was that TCR beta sequences accurately predicted the HLA-A and HLA-B alleles for most subjects in the first cohort. Linkage disequilibrium might explain the correlated functional status among segregating V segments, but an unknown experimental factor could not be ruled out. In vitro tests confirmed that a few of the cytomegalovirus-associated TCR beta chains recognize cytomegalovirus antigens. Because the 87-base-pair reads could not distinguish some IMGT-functional V segments, including TRBV6-2 and TRBV6-3, those segments were excluded. In a later genetic analysis, a missense DCLRE1C variant was associated with V-gene and J-gene trimming of TCR beta chains, and the association was replicated in an independent cohort. Compared with the approximately 710-donor mean, donors in an Asian-associated ancestry cluster had fewer N-insertions in productive TCRs, according to a later genetic analysis. At a false discovery rate of 0.05, a later analysis linked under 20,000 TCR beta sequences to specific HLA alleles. When HLA alleles, especially DR and DQ, strongly co-occurred, TCR associations were difficult to assign to individual alleles. Compared with equally common non-associated chains, HLA-associated TCR beta chains in a later analysis were more clonally expanded and had lower generation probabilities. In a later analysis, the rate of TCR association differed among HLA loci, with DRB1 alleles having the most associated TCRs and HLA-C alleles having the fewest. The authors suggested that the approach could potentially be generalized to other disease states and immunological phenotypes. CMV serostatus was the only immune exposure information available for the cohort. Most CMV-associated TCR beta chains appeared to be HLA-restricted in a later analysis, and the HLA associations seemed to be driven largely by CMV exposure. Most TCR sequences were observed very rarely across donors, whereas some public TCRs were present in many individuals. An earlier analysis of 587 of the donors showed that most TCR beta V segments appeared in productive rearrangements either about 87% or about 30% of the time, which broadly matched IMGT annotations. The earlier analysis of some 540 of the donors excluded fewer than 20 rarely observed V segments, including chromosome 9 orphons, because counts were too low. In a later analysis, several top co-occurrence clusters were reported to appear linked to parvovirus B19, influenza, CMV and Epstein-Barr virus. A group of highly shared sequence variants was considered likely to be a technical artifact of the sequencing pipeline. This cohort had only TCR beta chains sequenced, and the lack of alpha or paired-chain data limited which features could be detected. Cytomegalovirus status was reported to be diagnosed by the classifier with high specificity and sensitivity in both the original and validation cohorts.

V loses 4 bases of germline sequence and J loses 4 bases, and the interval between the two ends is 18 bases. CDR1 MGHRA and CDR2 YSYEKL are derived from the germline V gene. Inclusive of the bounding cysteine and phenylalanine, the CDR3 is 16 residues long. Only CDR3 DNA remains: 48 bases, in frame from the first base. The sample taken for sequencing was PBMCs. This clonotype was obtained from a woman aged 30 to 39 in good health and CMV-seronegative. This chain is built from TRBV4-1 and TRBJ2-3; the D gene is possibly TRBD1, with 5 bases matching. The CDR3 reads as follows: CASSPGYQGIADTQYF. At the DNA level, the sequence is TGCGCCAGCAGCCCCGGGTACCAGGGAATCGCAGATACGCAGTATTTT.